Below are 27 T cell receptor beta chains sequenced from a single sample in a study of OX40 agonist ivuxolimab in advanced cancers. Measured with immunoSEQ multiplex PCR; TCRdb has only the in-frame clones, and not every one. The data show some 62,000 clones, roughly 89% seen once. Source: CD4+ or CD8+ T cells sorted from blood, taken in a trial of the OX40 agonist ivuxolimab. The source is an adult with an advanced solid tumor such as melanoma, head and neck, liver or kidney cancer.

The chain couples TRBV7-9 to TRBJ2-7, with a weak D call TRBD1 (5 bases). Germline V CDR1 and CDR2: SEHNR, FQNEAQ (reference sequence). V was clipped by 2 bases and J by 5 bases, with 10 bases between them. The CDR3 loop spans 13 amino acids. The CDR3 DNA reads TGTGCCAGCAGCTTACAGGGTTCCCACGAGCAGTACTTC. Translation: CASSLQGSHEQYF.

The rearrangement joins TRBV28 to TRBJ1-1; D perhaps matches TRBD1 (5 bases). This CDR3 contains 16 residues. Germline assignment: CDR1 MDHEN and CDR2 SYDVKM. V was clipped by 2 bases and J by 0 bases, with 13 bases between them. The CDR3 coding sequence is TGTGCCAGCAGTTTAGGGGGGATGAGTCTGAACACTGAAGCTTTCTTT. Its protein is CASSLGGMSLNTEAFF.

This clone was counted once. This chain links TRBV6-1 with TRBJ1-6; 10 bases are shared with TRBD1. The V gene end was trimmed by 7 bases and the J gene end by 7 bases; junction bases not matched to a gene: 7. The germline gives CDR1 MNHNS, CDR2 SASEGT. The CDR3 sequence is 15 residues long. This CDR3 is CASITGTGVNSPLHF. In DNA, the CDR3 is TGTGCCAGCATAACCGGGACAGGGGTAAATTCACCCCTCCACTTT.

CDR3 sequence (DNA): TGTGCCAGCAGCGTAGTAGGAGCGGGAGGGCCAGGAGAGACCCAGTACTTC. This encodes CASSVVGAGGPGETQYF. V is TRBV9 and J is TRBJ2-5, with 10 bases that match TRBD2. V shed 0 bases and J 4 bases; nucleotides not matched to a gene: 9. The germline V gene encodes CDR1 SGDLS and CDR2 YYNGEE. CDR3 length equals 17 residues.

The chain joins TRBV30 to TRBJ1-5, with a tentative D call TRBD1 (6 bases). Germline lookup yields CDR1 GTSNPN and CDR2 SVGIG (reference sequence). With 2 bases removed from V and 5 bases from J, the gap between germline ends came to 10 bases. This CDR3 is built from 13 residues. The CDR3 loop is CAWSSGQHQPQHF. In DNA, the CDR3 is TGTGCCTGGAGTTCTGGACAGCATCAGCCCCAGCATTTT.

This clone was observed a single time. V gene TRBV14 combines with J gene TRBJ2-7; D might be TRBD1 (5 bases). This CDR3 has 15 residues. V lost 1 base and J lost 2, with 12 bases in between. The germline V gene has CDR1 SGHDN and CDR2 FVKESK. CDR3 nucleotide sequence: TGTGCCAGCAGCCAAGCGCTAGGGGCAACCTACGAGCAGTACTTC. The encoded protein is CASSQALGATYEQYF.

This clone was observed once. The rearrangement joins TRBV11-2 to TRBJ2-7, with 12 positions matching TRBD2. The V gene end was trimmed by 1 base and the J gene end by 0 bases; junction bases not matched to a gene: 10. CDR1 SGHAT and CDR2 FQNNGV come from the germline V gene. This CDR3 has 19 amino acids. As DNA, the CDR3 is TGTGCCAGCAGCTTAGGGATGACTAGCGGGAGTCTGGACTCCTACGAGCAGTACTTC. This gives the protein CASSLGMTSGSLDSYEQYF.

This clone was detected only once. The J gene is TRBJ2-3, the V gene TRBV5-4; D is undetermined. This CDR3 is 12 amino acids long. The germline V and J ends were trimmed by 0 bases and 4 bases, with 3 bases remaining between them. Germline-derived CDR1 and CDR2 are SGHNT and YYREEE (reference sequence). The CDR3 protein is CASSLVSDTQYF. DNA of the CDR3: TGTGCCAGCAGCTTGGTGTCAGATACGCAGTATTTT.

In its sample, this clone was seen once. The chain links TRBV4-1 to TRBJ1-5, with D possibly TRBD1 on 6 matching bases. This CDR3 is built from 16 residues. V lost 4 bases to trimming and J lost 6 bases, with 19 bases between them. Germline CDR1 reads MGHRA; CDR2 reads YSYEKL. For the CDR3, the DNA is TGCGCCAGCAGCCCCCTAGGGGAGGGGGACGGTCAGCCCCAGCATTTT. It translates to CASSPLGEGDGQPQHF.

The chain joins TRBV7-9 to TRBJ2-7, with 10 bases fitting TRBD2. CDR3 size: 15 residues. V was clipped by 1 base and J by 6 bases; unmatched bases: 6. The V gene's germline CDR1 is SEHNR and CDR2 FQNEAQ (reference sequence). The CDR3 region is CASSLGKKREGEQYF. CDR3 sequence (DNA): TGTGCCAGCAGCTTAGGGAAGAAGCGGGAGGGCGAGCAGTACTTC.

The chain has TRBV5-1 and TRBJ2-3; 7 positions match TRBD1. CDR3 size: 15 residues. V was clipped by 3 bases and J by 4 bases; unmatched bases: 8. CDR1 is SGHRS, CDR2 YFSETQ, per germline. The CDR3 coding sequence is TGCGCCAGCAGCTCGTTGACAGGGAGAGCAGATACGCAGTATTTT. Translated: CASSSLTGRADTQYF.

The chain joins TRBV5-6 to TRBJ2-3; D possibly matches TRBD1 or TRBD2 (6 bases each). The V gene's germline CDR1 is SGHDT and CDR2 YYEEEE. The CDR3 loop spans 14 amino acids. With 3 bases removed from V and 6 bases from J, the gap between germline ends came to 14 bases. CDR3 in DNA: TGTGCCAGCAGCTGGGGGCGGGGCGAGGATACGCAGTATTTT. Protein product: CASSWGRGEDTQYF.

In nucleotides, the CDR3 is TGTGCCAGCAGTGTTCTCTTTTACAATGAGCAGTTCTTC. It is translated as CASSVLFYNEQFF. The chain joins TRBV6-1 to TRBJ2-1; D remains unclear. The CDR3 is 13 residues long. Germline V lookup: CDR1 MNHNS, CDR2 SASEGT. The germline V and J ends were trimmed by 4 bases and 4 bases, with 8 bases remaining between them.

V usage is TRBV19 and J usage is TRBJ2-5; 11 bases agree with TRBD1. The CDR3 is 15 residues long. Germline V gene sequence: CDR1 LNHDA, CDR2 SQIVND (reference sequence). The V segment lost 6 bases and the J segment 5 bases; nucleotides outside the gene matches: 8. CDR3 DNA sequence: TGTGCCAGTAGAACCGGACAGGGGGCGCAGGAGACCCAGTACTTC. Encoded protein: CASRTGQGAQETQYF.

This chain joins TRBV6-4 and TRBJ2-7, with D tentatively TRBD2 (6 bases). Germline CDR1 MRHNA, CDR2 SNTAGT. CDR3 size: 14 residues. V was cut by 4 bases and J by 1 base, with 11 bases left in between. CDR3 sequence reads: CASSAEAGSYEQYF. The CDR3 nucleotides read TGTGCCAGCAGTGCCGAAGCGGGTTCCTACGAGCAGTACTTC.

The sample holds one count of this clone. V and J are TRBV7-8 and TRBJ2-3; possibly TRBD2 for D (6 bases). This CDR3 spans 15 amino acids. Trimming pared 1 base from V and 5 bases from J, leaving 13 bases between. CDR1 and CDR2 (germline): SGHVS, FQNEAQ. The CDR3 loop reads CASSLDGRVGDTQYF. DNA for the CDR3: TGTGCCAGCAGCTTAGACGGGAGAGTGGGAGATACGCAGTATTTT.

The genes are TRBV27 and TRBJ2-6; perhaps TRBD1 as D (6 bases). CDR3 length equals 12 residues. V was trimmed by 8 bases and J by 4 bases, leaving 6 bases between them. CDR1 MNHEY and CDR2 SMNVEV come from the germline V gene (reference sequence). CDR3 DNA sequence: TGTGCCAGCGGGACAGGGGCCAACGTCCTGACTTTC. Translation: CASGTGANVLTF.

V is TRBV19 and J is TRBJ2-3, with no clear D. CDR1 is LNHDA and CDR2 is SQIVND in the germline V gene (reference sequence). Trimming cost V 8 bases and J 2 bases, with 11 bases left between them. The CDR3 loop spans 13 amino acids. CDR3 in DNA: TGTGCCAGTGGAAGAGGAGACACAGATACGCAGTATTTT. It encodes CASGRGDTDTQYF.

The CDR3 is CASSLGLINTGELFF. The CDR3 bases are TGCGCCAGCAGCTTGGGACTCATAAACACCGGGGAGCTGTTTTTT. The J gene is TRBJ2-2, the V gene TRBV5-1; D remains unclear. V shed 0 bases and J shed 2 bases, with 8 bases lying between them. The CDR3 totals 15 residues. The germline CDR1 and CDR2 sequences are SGHRS and YFSETQ.

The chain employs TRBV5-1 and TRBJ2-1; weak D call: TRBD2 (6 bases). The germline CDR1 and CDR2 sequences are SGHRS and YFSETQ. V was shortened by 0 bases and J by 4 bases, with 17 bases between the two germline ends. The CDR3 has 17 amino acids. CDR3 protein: CASSLASSGRRYNEQFF. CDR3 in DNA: TGCGCCAGCAGCTTGGCCTCCTCCGGGAGAAGGTACAATGAGCAGTTCTTC.

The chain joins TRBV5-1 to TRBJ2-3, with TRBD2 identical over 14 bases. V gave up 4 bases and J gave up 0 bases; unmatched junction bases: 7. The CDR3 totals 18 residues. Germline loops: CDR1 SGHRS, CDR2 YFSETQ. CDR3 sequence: CASSVGLAGDWSTDTQYF. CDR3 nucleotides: TGCGCCAGCAGCGTGGGACTAGCGGGAGATTGGAGCACAGATACGCAGTATTTT.

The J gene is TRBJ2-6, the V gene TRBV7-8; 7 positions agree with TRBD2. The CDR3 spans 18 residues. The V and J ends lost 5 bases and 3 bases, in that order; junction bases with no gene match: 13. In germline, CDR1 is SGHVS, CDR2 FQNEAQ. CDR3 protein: CASSLRRGRASGANVLTF. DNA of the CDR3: TGTGCCAGCAGCCTCCGGCGGGGGAGGGCCAGTGGGGCCAACGTCCTGACTTTC.

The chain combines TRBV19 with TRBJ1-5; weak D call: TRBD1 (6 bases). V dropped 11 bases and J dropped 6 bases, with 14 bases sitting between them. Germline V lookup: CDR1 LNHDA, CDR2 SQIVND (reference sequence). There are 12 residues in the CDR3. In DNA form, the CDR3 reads TGTGCCGTCGGCGGGGGGCTTCAGCCCCAGCATTTT. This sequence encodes CAVGGGLQPQHF.

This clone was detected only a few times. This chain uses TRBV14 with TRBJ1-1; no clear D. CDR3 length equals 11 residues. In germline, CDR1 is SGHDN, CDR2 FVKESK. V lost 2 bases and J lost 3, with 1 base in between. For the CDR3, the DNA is TGTGCCAGCAGCCAATACACTGAAGCTTTCTTT. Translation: CASSQYTEAFF.

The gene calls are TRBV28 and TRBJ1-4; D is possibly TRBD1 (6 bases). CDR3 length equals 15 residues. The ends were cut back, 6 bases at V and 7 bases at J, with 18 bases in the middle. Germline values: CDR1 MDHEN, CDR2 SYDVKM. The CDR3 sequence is CASSLLGTTGEKLFF. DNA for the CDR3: TGTGCCAGCAGCTTGCTCGGGACAACGGGTGAAAAACTGTTTTTT.

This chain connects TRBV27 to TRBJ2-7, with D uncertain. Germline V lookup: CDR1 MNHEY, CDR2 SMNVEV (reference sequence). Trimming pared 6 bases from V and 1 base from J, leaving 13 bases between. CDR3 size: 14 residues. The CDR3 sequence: CASRRQQESYEQYF. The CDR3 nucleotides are TGTGCCAGCAGGAGGCAGCAGGAGTCCTACGAGCAGTACTTC.

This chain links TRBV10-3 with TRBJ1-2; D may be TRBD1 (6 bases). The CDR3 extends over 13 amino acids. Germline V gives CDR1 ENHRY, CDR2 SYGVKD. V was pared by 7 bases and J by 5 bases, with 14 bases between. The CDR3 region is CAITHREEYGYTF. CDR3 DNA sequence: TGTGCCATCACACACAGGGAAGAATATGGCTACACCTTC.